This T cell receptor beta chain was obtained from a study of T cells in Graves' hyperthyroidism and ophthalmopathy. Regions amplified from RNA transcripts were the TCR beta CDR3 regions. TCR CDR3 underwent first-round RT-PCR with the HTBI primer set. Using its own MiXCR run on the multiplex PCR reads, TCRdb lists one record per CDR3 protein. The sample consists of fewer than 650,000 distinct CDR3 sequences, roughly 45% of them appearing once. Clinical symptoms, serum thyroxine and TRAb, thyroid ultrasound and orbital computed tomography together formed the diagnostic basis. This clonotype has a count of ten or more. Sequencing was carried out using peripheral blood or thyroid tissue (not recorded which). The TCR comes from an adult woman with Graves' disease, either hyperthyroidism or ophthalmopathy (not recorded which).

The CDR3 DNA is TGTGCCAGCAGCTCCGGAGTGGGGGGCATGGAAGAGACCCAGTACTTC. It specifies CASSSGVGGMEETQYF. J is TRBJ2-5 and V is TRBV7-9, with D possibly being TRBD1 or TRBD2 (6 bases each). Germline CDR1 is SEHNR and CDR2 is FQNEAQ (reference sequence). Trimming took off 4 bases at V and 3 bases at J, with 18 bases between the two ends. The CDR3 extends over 16 amino acids.